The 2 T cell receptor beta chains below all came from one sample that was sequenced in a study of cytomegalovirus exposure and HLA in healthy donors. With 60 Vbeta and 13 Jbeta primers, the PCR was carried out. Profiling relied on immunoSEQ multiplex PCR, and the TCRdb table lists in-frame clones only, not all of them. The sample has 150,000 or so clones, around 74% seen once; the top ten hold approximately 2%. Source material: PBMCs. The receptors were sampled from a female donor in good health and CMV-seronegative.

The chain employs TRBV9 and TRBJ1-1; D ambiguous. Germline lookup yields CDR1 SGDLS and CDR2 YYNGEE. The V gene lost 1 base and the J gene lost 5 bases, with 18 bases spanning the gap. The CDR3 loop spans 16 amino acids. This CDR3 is CASSVSSLPPGTEAFF. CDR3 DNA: TGTGCCAGCAGCGTATCATCACTCCCTCCGGGGACTGAAGCTTTCTTT.

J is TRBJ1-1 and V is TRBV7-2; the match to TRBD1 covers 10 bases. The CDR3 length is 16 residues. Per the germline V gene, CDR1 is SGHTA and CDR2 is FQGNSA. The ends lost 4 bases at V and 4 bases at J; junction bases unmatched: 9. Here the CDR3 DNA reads TGTGCCAGCAGCTGGGACAGGGGACCCTCCTCCACTGAAGCTTTCTTT. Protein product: CASSWDRGPSSTEAFF. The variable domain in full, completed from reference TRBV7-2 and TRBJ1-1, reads GAGVSQSPSNKVTEKGKDVELRCDPISGHTALYWYRQSLGQGLEFLIYFQGNSAPDKSGLPSDRFSAERTGGSVSTLTIQRTQQEDSAVYLCASSWDRGPSSTEAFFGQGTRLTVV.